Following are 21 T cell receptor beta chains from one sample sequenced in a study of neurological immune-mediated disorders. TCRdb redid the calling of the 5' RACE reads with MiXCR, one entry per CDR3 protein. Of under 100,000 distinct CDR3 sequences listed, around 4.5% are singletons. Time point denoted: longitudinal time-point 3. Sample: PBMCs. Every receptor here comes from a woman aged 60-75 years with multiple sclerosis.

There are many counts of this clonotype. The rearrangement uses TRBV7-6 and TRBJ2-7; TRBD2 is a possible D gene (5 bases). V lost 0 bases to trimming and J lost 5 bases, with 11 bases between them. The CDR3 has 14 residues. Germline CDR1 and CDR2: SGHVS and FNYEAQ. Here the CDR3 reads CASSLAPARDEQYF. CDR3 coding DNA: TGTGCCAGCAGCTTAGCGCCGGCGCGGGACGAGCAGTACTTC.

This clonotype was recorded at least ten times. The chain employs TRBV20-1 and TRBJ2-6, with D unresolved. Trimming left V 2 bases short and J 0 bases short, with 5 bases between. Looked up from germline, CDR1 is DFQATT and CDR2 is SNEGSKA (reference sequence). This CDR3 contains 14 residues. In DNA form, the CDR3 reads TGCAGTGCTAGACGGACCTCTGGGGCCAACGTCCTGACTTTC. It yields the protein CSARRTSGANVLTF.

The sample holds many counts of this clonotype. The rearrangement links TRBV11-2 to TRBJ1-3, with unresolved D. From germline, CDR1 is SGHAT and CDR2 FQNNGV. The germline V and J ends were trimmed by 0 bases and 0 bases, with 3 bases remaining between them. This CDR3 is 14 amino acids long. CDR3 region: CASSLDPSGNTIYF. CDR3 sequence (DNA): TGTGCCAGCAGCTTAGACCCCTCTGGAAACACCATATATTTT.

This clonotype has ten or more counts. The V and J genes are TRBV7-9 and TRBJ1-2; a possible D gene is TRBD1 (6 bases). Trimming stripped 0 bases from V and 6 bases from J, with 14 bases between. Germline CDR1 is SEHNR and CDR2 is FQNEAQ (reference sequence). CDR3 length equals 15 residues. CDR3: CASSLAGGAVHGYTF. The CDR3 nucleotides read TGTGCCAGCAGCTTAGCGGGGGGGGCGGTCCATGGCTACACCTTC.

This clonotype was seen repeatedly, ten times or more. V gene TRBV3-1 combines with J gene TRBJ2-5, with 7 bases identical to TRBD2. With 7 bases clipped from V and 1 base from J, the junction kept 9 bases outside the gene matches. The CDR3 is made up of 15 amino acids. Germline lookup yields CDR1 LGHDT and CDR2 YNNKEL (reference sequence). CDR3 protein: CASTLIGGSQETQYF. CDR3 nucleotide sequence: TGTGCCAGCACGCTCATAGGCGGGAGCCAAGAGACCCAGTACTTC.

This clonotype was seen many times. This chain links TRBV6-1 with TRBJ1-5, with D tentatively TRBD1 (5 bases). The V end lost 3 bases, the J end lost 5 bases, and 14 bases lay between the germline ends. The CDR3 has 15 residues. Germline assignment: CDR1 MNHNS and CDR2 SASEGT. Written as DNA, the CDR3 is TGTGCCAGCAGTGAGGGGGTGGGAGGGGATCAGCCCCAGCATTTT. It encodes CASSEGVGGDQPQHF.

This clonotype was counted many times. V is TRBV12-3 or TRBV12-4 and J is TRBJ1-1; no clear D. This CDR3 region has 14 residues. The V gene lost 0 bases and the J gene lost 6 bases, with 11 bases spanning the gap. In DNA form, the CDR3 reads TGTGCCAGCAGTTTAGCGGCCAGGAGGGCTGAAGCTTTCTTT. Its protein is CASSLAARRAEAFF.

This clonotype appeared many times. The V gene is TRBV6-5, the J gene TRBJ1-1; possibly TRBD1 for D (6 bases). CDR3 length: 14 residues. V lost 7 bases, J lost 0 bases, and 12 bases lay in between. Germline loops: CDR1 MNHEY, CDR2 SVGAGI. The CDR3 sequence: CASNLQGMNTEAFF. For the CDR3, the DNA is TGTGCCAGCAACCTACAGGGCATGAACACTGAAGCTTTCTTT.

This clonotype was found many times. This chain links TRBV7-8 with TRBJ1-6; D gene uncertain. In germline, CDR1 is SGHVS, CDR2 FQNEAQ. The CDR3 runs to 13 residues. Between the trimmed V and J ends, which lost 6 bases and 3 bases, there was a span of 6 bases. CDR3 DNA: TGTGCCAGCAGAGGCCTCTATAATTCACCCCTCCACTTT. Its protein product is CASRGLYNSPLHF.

The chain couples TRBV10-3 to TRBJ2-5, with 7 bases aligning to TRBD1. Per germline, CDR1 ENHRY and CDR2 SYGVKD. After removal of 3 bases from V and 6 bases from J, the junction contained 10 bases not matched to a gene. This CDR3 is 15 amino acids long. The DNA of the CDR3 is TGTGCCATCAGTGAAAGTAGGGGGCAGCAAAAGACCCAGTACTTC. It translates to CAISESRGQQKTQYF.

This clonotype showed up many times. CDR3 residues: CASSLAGGTGGYTF. CDR3 in DNA: TGTGCCAGCAGCTTAGCGGGAGGGACGGGAGGCTACACCTTC. The chain joins TRBV7-9 to TRBJ1-2, with TRBD1 as a possible D gene (5 bases). Looked up from germline, CDR1 is SEHNR and CDR2 is FQNEAQ (reference sequence). Trimming removed 0 bases from V and 8 bases from J, with 13 bases in between. The CDR3 runs 14 residues.

This clonotype was detected many times. The J gene is TRBJ2-1, the V gene TRBV27; no definite D call. V was pared by 3 bases and J by 7 bases, with 10 bases between. Germline loops: CDR1 MNHEY, CDR2 SMNVEV (reference sequence). The CDR3 spans 13 residues. The CDR3 region has the DNA TGTGCCAGCAGTTTGATCCGCGGAAATGAGCAGTTCTTC. Amino acid sequence: CASSLIRGNEQFF.

This clonotype has ten or more counts. The CDR3 loop is CASRGGNQPQHF. The CDR3 DNA is TGTGCCAGCAGGGGTGGGAATCAGCCCCAGCATTTT. J is TRBJ1-5 and V is TRBV6-6; no reliable D call. Trimming pared 6 bases from V and 4 bases from J, leaving 7 bases between. This CDR3 contains 12 residues. Germline CDR1 is MNHNY and CDR2 is SVGAGI (reference sequence).

There are many counts of this clonotype. The gene calls are TRBV29-1 and TRBJ2-1, with a weak D call TRBD2 (5 bases). V was pared by 1 base and J by 1 base, with 11 bases between. The CDR3 consists of 15 residues. The germline gives CDR1 SQVTM, CDR2 ANQGSEA. CDR3 sequence: CSVEGGRGSYNEQFF. The CDR3 bases are TGCAGCGTTGAAGGGGGAAGAGGGTCCTACAATGAGCAGTTCTTC.

This clonotype has at least ten counts. CDR3 amino acids: CASSRAGQDGYTF. The CDR3 region has the DNA TGTGCCAGCAGCCGGGCAGGGCAGGATGGCTACACCTTC. The chain employs TRBV3-1 and TRBJ1-2; possibly TRBD1 for D (5 bases). CDR1 is LGHDT and CDR2 is YNNKEL in the germline V gene (reference sequence). The length of the CDR3 is 13 residues. V lost 4 bases to trimming and J lost 6 bases, with 12 bases between them.

This clonotype was seen repeatedly, ten times or more. This chain uses TRBV6-2 or TRBV6-3 with TRBJ1-1; D is possibly TRBD1 (5 bases). Germline V CDR1 and CDR2: MNHEY, SVGEGT. The CDR3 is 14 amino acids. V was pared by 5 bases and J by 6 bases, with 16 bases between. For the CDR3, the DNA is TGTGCCAGCAGTCCCTCGGGGACGGCCCCTGAAGCTTTCTTT. It yields the protein CASSPSGTAPEAFF.

This clonotype showed up many times. The V gene is TRBV12-3 or TRBV12-4, the J gene TRBJ1-5; D unresolved. This CDR3 comprises 15 residues. V was clipped by 6 bases and J by 7 bases, with 19 bases between them. CDR3 protein: CASSPAGGRPQPQHF. CDR3 in DNA: TGTGCCAGCAGCCCCGCGGGAGGGCGCCCCCAGCCCCAGCATTTT.

This clonotype was seen at least ten times. The chain couples TRBV20-1 to TRBJ2-3; D assignment may be TRBD1 or TRBD2 (6 bases each). Trimming removed 1 base at V and 5 bases at J, with 19 bases between. Germline V gene sequence: CDR1 DFQATT, CDR2 SNEGSKA (reference sequence). This CDR3 is 16 amino acids long. CDR3 in amino acids: CSARVPSGGRLDTQYF. CDR3 bases: TGCAGTGCTAGAGTCCCAAGTGGGGGGCGTTTAGATACGCAGTATTTT.

In its sample, this clonotype was seen many times. The V and J genes are TRBV6-5 and TRBJ2-1; D remains unclear. Germline CDR1 and CDR2: MNHEY and SVGAGI. Trimming left V 10 bases short and J 6 bases short, with 16 bases between. The CDR3 covers 13 residues. CDR3 in amino acids: CATLSPLSNEQFF. As DNA, the CDR3 is TGTGCCACCCTATCGCCCCTTTCCAATGAGCAGTTCTTC.

This clonotype was seen a handful of times. The CDR3 sequence: CASKEGEANVLTF. DNA for the CDR3: TGCGCCAGCAAAGAGGGGGAAGCCAACGTCCTGACTTTC. The chain has TRBV4-1 and TRBJ2-6, with D maybe TRBD1 (6 bases). This CDR3 spans 13 amino acids. Trimming shortened V by 7 bases and J by 7 bases, and 11 bases separated the two germline ends. CDR1 MGHRA and CDR2 YSYEKL come from the germline V gene.

Concerning this clonotype itself: This may arise from a read error, as a much more abundant clone is one base away. V and J are TRBV6-6 and TRBJ2-7; no firm D call. The CDR3 runs 14 residues. Looked up from germline, CDR1 is MNHNY and CDR2 is SVGAGI (reference sequence). V dropped 6 bases and J dropped 3 bases, with 15 bases sitting between them. The CDR3 region has the DNA TGTGCCAGCAGCGGCGTGACACCGAACTACGAGCAGTACTTC. Its translation is CASSGVTPNYEQYF.